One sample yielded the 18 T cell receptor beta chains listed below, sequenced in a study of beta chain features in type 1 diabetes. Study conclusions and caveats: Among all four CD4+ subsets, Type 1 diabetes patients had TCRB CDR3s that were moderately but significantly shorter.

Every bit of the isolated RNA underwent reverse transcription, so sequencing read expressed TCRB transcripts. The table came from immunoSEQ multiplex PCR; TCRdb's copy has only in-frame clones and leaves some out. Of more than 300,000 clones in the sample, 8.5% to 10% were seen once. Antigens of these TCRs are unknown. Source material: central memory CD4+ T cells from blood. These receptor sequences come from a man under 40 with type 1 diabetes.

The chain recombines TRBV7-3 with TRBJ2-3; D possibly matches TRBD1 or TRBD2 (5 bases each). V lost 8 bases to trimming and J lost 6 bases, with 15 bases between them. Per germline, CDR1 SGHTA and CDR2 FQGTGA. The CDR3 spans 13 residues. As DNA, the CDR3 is TGTGCCAGCGGCTCTTCCAGGGAGGATACGCAGTATTTT. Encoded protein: CASGSSREDTQYF.

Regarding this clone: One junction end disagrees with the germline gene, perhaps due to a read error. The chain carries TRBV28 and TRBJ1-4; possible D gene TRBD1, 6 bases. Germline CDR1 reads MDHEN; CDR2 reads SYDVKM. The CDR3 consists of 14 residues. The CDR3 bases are TGTGCCAGCAGTTCAGGGGCAACAAATGAAAAACTGTTTTTT. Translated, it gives CASSSGATNEKLFF.

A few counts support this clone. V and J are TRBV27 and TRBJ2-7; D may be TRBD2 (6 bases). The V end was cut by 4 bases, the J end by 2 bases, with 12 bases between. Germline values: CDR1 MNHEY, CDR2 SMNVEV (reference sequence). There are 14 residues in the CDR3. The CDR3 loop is CASSSIAVPYEQYF. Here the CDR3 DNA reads TGTGCCAGCAGTTCCATAGCGGTCCCCTACGAGCAGTACTTC.

CDR3 bases: TGCAGTGCTCTATCTACGGAGACCCAGTACTTC. Translating gives CSALSTETQYF. The genes are TRBV20-1 and TRBJ2-5, with no clear D. The ends were cut back, 5 bases at V and 5 bases at J, with 9 bases in the middle. Germline V lookup: CDR1 DFQATT, CDR2 SNEGSKA (reference sequence). This CDR3 spans 11 amino acids.

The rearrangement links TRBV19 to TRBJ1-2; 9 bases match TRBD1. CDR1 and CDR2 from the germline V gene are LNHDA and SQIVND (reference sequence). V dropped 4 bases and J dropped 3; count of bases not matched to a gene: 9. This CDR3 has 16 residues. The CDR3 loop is CASSKSGTGSYYGYTF. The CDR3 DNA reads TGTGCCAGTAGTAAATCCGGGACAGGGAGTTACTATGGCTACACCTTC. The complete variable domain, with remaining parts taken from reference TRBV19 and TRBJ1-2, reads DGGITQSPKYLFRKEGQNVTLSCEQNLNHDAMYWYRQDPGQGLRLIYYSQIVNDFQKGDIAEGYSVSREKKESFPLTVTSAQKNPTAFYLCASSKSGTGSYYGYTFGSGTRLTVV.

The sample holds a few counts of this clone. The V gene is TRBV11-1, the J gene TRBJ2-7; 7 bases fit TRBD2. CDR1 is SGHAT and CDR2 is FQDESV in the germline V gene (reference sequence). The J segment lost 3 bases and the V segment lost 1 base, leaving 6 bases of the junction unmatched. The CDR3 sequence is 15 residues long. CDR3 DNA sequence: TGTGCCAGCAGCTTAGATCGGGGGGATTTCTACGAGCAGTACTTC. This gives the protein CASSLDRGDFYEQYF.

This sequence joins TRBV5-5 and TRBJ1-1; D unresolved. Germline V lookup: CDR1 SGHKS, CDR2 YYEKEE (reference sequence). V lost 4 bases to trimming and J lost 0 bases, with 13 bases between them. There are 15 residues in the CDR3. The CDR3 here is CASSGVGQMNTEAFF. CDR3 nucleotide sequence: TGTGCCAGCAGCGGGGTCGGCCAAATGAACACTGAAGCTTTCTTT.

This chain's CDR3 is CASSLPGARIYEQYF. The CDR3 DNA is TGTGCCAGCAGTTTGCCCGGGGCACGTATTTACGAGCAGTACTTC. The gene calls are TRBV28 and TRBJ2-7; the D call may be TRBD1 or TRBD2 (5 bases each). This CDR3 has 15 amino acids. Trimming left V 3 bases short and J 4 bases short, with 16 bases between. Germline CDR1 reads MDHEN; CDR2 reads SYDVKM. Looking up the rest from reference TRBV28 and TRBJ2-7 gives the full variable domain: DVKVTQSSRYLVKRTGEKVFLECVQDMDHENMFWYRQDPGLGLRLIYFSYDVKMKEKGDIPEGYSVSREKKERFSLILESASTNQTSMYLCASSLPGARIYEQYFGPGTRLTVT.

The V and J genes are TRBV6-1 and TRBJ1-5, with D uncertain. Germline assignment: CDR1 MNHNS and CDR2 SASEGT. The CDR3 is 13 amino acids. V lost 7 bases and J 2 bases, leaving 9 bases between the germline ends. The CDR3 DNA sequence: TGTGCCAGCATTCCGGGAGGCAATCAGCCCCAGCATTTT. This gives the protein CASIPGGNQPQHF.

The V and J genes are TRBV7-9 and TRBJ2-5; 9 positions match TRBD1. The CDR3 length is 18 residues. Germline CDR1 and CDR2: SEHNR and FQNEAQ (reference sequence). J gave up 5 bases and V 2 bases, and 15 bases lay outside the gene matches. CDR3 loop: CASSLKRRDRVSGETQYF. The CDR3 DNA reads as TGTGCCAGCAGCTTAAAGCGCCGGGACAGGGTTTCAGGGGAGACCCAGTACTTC.

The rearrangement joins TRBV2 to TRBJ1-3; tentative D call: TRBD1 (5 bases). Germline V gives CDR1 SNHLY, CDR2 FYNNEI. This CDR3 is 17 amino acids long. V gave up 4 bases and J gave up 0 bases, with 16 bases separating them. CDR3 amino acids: CASSAFQTASSGNTIYF. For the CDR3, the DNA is TGTGCCAGCAGTGCATTCCAGACAGCGAGCTCTGGAAACACCATATATTTT.

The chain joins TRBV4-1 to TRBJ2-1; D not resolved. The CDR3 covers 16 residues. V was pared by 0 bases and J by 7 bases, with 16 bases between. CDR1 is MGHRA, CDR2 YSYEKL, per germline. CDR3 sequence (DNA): TGCGCCAGCAGCCAAGAAGGCGGAACCCCCCCTAATGAGCAGTTCTTC. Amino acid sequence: CASSQEGGTPPNEQFF.

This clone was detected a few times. CDR3 residues: CASRAQPESSQPQHF. The CDR3, as DNA: TGTGCCAGCAGGGCCCAGCCCGAGTCGAGTCAGCCCCAGCATTTT. The rearrangement uses TRBV6-5 and TRBJ1-5; D is uncertain. The CDR3 totals 15 residues. V lost 6 bases and J lost 6, with 18 bases in between. Germline CDR1 MNHEY, CDR2 SVGAGI.

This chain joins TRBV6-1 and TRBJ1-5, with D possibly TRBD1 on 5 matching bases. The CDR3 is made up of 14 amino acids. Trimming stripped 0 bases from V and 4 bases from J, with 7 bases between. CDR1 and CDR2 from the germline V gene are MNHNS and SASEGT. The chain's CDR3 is CASSEAGVNQPQHF. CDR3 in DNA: TGTGCCAGCAGTGAAGCAGGGGTGAATCAGCCCCAGCATTTT.

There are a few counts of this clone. CDR3 sequence: CASSLVRGPETQYF. The CDR3 DNA is TGTGCCAGCAGCTTAGTAAGAGGGCCCGAGACCCAGTACTTC. The chain couples TRBV7-8 to TRBJ2-5; tentatively, D is TRBD2 (5 bases). The CDR3 is 14 residues long. Germline V gene lookup returns CDR1 SGHVS and CDR2 FQNEAQ. V was clipped by 1 base and J by 5 bases, with 11 bases between them. The full variable domain, completed using reference TRBV7-8 and TRBJ2-5, is GAGVSQSPRYKVAKRGQDVALRCDPISGHVSLFWYQQALGQGPEFLTYFQNEAQLDKSGLPSDRFFAERPEGSVSTLKIQRTQQEDSAVYLCASSLVRGPETQYFGPGTRLLVL.

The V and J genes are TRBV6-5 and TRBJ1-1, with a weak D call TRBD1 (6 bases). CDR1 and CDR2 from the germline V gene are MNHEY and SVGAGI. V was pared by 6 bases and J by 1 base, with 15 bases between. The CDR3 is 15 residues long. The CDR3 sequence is CASRRDIWGNTEAFF. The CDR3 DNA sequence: TGTGCCAGCAGGCGGGACATCTGGGGGAACACTGAAGCTTTCTTT.

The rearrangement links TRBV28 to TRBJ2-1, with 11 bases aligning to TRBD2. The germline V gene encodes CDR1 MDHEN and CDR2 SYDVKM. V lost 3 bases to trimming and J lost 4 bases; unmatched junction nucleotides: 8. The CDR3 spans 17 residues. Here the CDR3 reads CASSLITGLAEYNEQFF. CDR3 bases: TGTGCCAGCAGTTTGATAACGGGACTAGCGGAGTACAATGAGCAGTTCTTC.

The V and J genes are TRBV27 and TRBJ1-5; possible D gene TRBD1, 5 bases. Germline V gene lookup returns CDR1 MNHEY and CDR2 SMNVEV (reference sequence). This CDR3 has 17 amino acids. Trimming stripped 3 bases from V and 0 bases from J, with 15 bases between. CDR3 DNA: TGTGCCAGCAGTTTGGGGGTTTCAGGCCTTAGCAATCAGCCCCAGCATTTT. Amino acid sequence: CASSLGVSGLSNQPQHF.